One and the same sample provided the 20 T cell receptor beta chains below, sequenced in a study of blood T cell repertoires in COVID-19. Only in-frame clones appear in the TCRdb table, and some are missing; sequencing was by immunoSEQ multiplex PCR. This sample has more than 80,000 clones; over 75% occur once, and the top ten carry more than 2%. The sample taken for sequencing was peripheral blood. These receptors all come from a woman in her sixties or seventies with acute or convalescent COVID-19.

The chain has TRBV11-3 and TRBJ1-2; unclear D gene. The CDR3 runs 13 residues. The V end was cut by 2 bases, the J end by 2 bases, with 6 bases between. The germline V gene encodes CDR1 SGHNT and CDR2 YENEEA. The CDR3 reads CASSLTENYGYTF. For the CDR3, the DNA is TGTGCCAGCAGCTTAACAGAAAACTATGGCTACACCTTC.

The chain employs TRBV18 and TRBJ2-1; TRBD1 aligns across 7 bases. The trim removed 0 bases at V and 7 bases at J, leaving 6 bases unmatched. Germline V gene lookup returns CDR1 KGHSH and CDR2 LQKENI. CDR3 size: 15 residues. This CDR3 reads CASSPPNRGENEQFF. The CDR3 coding sequence is TGTGCCAGCTCACCACCGAACAGGGGAGAAAATGAGCAGTTCTTC.

V is TRBV3-1 (or the pseudogene TRBV3-2) and J is TRBJ2-6, with D perhaps matching TRBD1 (6 bases). Germline-derived CDR1 and CDR2 are LGHDT and YNNKEL (reference sequence). V was trimmed by 2 bases and J by 4 bases, leaving 12 bases between them. The CDR3 sequence is 16 residues long. CDR3 sequence reads: CASSQNRASGANVLTF. Here the CDR3 DNA reads TGTGCCAGCAGCCAAAACAGGGCGTCAGGGGCCAACGTCCTGACTTTC.

The CDR3 loop is CASSLTPGVIGTEAFF. The CDR3 DNA follows: TGCGCCAGCAGCTTAACGCCCGGGGTTATAGGCACTGAAGCTTTCTTT. The J gene is TRBJ1-1, the V gene TRBV5-1; D uncertain. CDR1 is SGHRS and CDR2 is YFSETQ in the germline V gene. Trimming stripped 2 bases from V and 4 bases from J, with 18 bases between. The CDR3 sequence is 16 residues long.

The J gene is TRBJ2-7, the V gene TRBV7-9; 12 bases align to TRBD2. J gave up 5 bases and V 0 bases, and 2 bases lay outside the gene matches. CDR3 length equals 15 residues. The germline gives CDR1 SEHNR, CDR2 FQNEAQ (reference sequence). CDR3 residues: CASSLAPSGRDEQYF. The CDR3 DNA reads TGTGCCAGCAGCTTAGCCCCTAGCGGGAGGGACGAGCAGTACTTC.

This clone is medium-sized in the sample. The rearrangement uses TRBV9 and TRBJ2-3, with 7 bases lining up with TRBD2. The CDR3 length is 20 residues. V lost 0 bases, J lost 3 bases, and 19 bases stayed unmatched. Germline CDR1 reads SGDLS; CDR2 reads YYNGEE. The CDR3 here is CASSVDTHPGSGGRTDTQYF. The DNA of the CDR3 is TGTGCCAGCAGCGTAGATACCCACCCCGGGTCGGGGGGAAGAACAGATACGCAGTATTTT.

The chain couples TRBV7-3 to TRBJ1-1; 9 bases agree with TRBD1. The trim removed 5 bases at V and 5 bases at J, leaving 6 bases unmatched. The CDR3 spans 14 residues. Germline CDR1 SGHTA, CDR2 FQGTGA. The CDR3 here is CASSKSTGGTEAFF. The DNA of the CDR3 is TGTGCCAGCAGCAAATCGACAGGGGGGACTGAAGCTTTCTTT.

This clone is a singleton in its sample. The chain recombines TRBV2 with TRBJ2-5; 8 bases are shared with TRBD2. Per the germline V gene, CDR1 is SNHLY and CDR2 is FYNNEI. The CDR3 runs to 14 residues. V trimming: 8 bases; J trimming: 4 bases; junction bases outside the gene matches: 9. The CDR3 reads CASSENSGGETQYF. CDR3 in DNA: TGTGCCAGCTCGGAGAACAGCGGGGGAGAGACCCAGTACTTC.

This clone was seen once. V and J are TRBV18 and TRBJ2-5; D uncertain. The V end was cut by 0 bases, the J end by 5 bases, with 7 bases between. This CDR3 comprises 13 residues. Germline CDR1 and CDR2: KGHSH and LQKENI. The CDR3 sequence: CASSPPNAETQYF. CDR3 bases: TGTGCCAGCTCACCACCGAACGCGGAGACCCAGTACTTC. Variable domain in full (rest from reference TRBV18 and TRBJ2-5): NAGVMQNPRHLVRRRGQEARLRCSPMKGHSHVYWYRQLPEEGLKFMVYLQKENIIDESGMPKERFSAEFPKEGPSILRIQQVVRGDSAAYFCASSPPNAETQYFGPGTRLLVL.

The chain uses TRBV5-8 and TRBJ1-2; possible D gene TRBD1, 6 bases. The germline V and J ends were trimmed by 3 bases and 2 bases, with 8 bases remaining between them. CDR1 and CDR2 from the germline V gene are SGHTS and YDEGEE. There are 13 residues in the CDR3. CDR3 residues: CASSYRENYGYTF. The CDR3 nucleotides read TGTGCCAGCAGCTACAGGGAAAACTATGGCTACACCTTC. Supplemented by reference TRBV5-8 and TRBJ1-2, the full variable domain reads EAGVTQSPTHLIKTRGQQATLRCSPISGHTSVYWYQQALGLGLQFLLWYDEGEERNRGNFPPRFSGRQFPNYSSELNVNALELEDSALYLCASSYRENYGYTFGSGTRLTVV.

V usage is TRBV5-1 and J usage is TRBJ2-5; 13 bases line up with TRBD2. CDR1 SGHRS and CDR2 YFSETQ come from the germline V gene. Trimming took 4 bases from V and 1 from J; bases not matched to a gene: 7. The CDR3 is 17 amino acids. The CDR3 region is CASSRGLAGPSQETQYF. CDR3 bases: TGCGCCAGCAGCAGGGGACTAGCGGGGCCCTCCCAAGAGACCCAGTACTTC.

The CDR3 here is CASKSAGSNQPQHF. In DNA, the CDR3 is TGTGCCAGCAAAAGCGCAGGGAGCAATCAGCCCCAGCATTTT. The chain recombines TRBV6-5 with TRBJ1-5; a weak D match, TRBD1 (5 bases). V gave up 7 bases and J gave up 1 base, with 11 bases separating them. The CDR3 totals 14 residues. Germline V gene sequence: CDR1 MNHEY, CDR2 SVGAGI.

The CDR3 region is CASRTDRGSFSYEQYF. CDR3 nucleotide sequence: TGTGCCAGCAGAACAGACAGGGGATCCTTCTCCTACGAGCAGTACTTC. The rearrangement uses TRBV7-9 and TRBJ2-7; 8 nucleotides line up with TRBD1. Germline V gives CDR1 SEHNR, CDR2 FQNEAQ (reference sequence). CDR3 length: 16 residues. Trimming cost V 6 bases and J 0 bases; bases outside gene matches: 10. The full variable domain, in which reference TRBV7-9 and TRBJ2-7 provide the parts outside the CDR3, is DTGVSQNPRHKITKRGQNVTFRCDPISEHNRLYWYRQTLGQGPEFLTYFQNEAQLEKSRLLSDRFSAERPKGSFSTLEIQRTEQGDSAMYLCASRTDRGSFSYEQYFGPGTRLTVT.

The DNA of the CDR3 is TGCGCCAGCAGCTTGGAGGCCAGGGACAGAACTGAAGCTTTCTTT. This translates into CASSLEARDRTEAFF. The chain carries TRBV5-1 and TRBJ1-1; 7 nucleotides align to TRBD1. This CDR3 has 15 amino acids. After removal of 0 bases from V and 5 bases from J, the junction contained 7 bases not matched to a gene. Germline CDR1 reads SGHRS; CDR2 reads YFSETQ. Together with reference TRBV5-1 and TRBJ1-1, the CDR3 gives the full variable domain: KAGVTQTPRYLIKTRGQQVTLSCSPISGHRSVSWYQQTPGQGLQFLFEYFSETQRNKGNFPGRFSGRQFSNSRSEMNVSTLELGDSALYLCASSLEARDRTEAFFGQGTRLTVV.

DNA of the CDR3: TGTGCCACCAGCAGCCAGGGAATGGCGACGGCTGAAGCTTTCTTT. This translates into CATSSQGMATAEAFF. This sequence joins TRBV15 and TRBJ1-1; D possibly corresponds to TRBD1 (5 bases). Between the trimmed V and J ends, which lost 3 bases and 6 bases, there was a span of 17 bases. Germline CDR1 LNHNV, CDR2 YYDKDF (reference sequence). The CDR3 is made up of 15 amino acids.

The chain is built from TRBV19 and TRBJ2-1; a weak D match, TRBD1 (5 bases). The V and J ends lost 5 bases and 5 bases respectively, with 10 bases between them. The length of the CDR3 is 13 residues. Germline lookup yields CDR1 LNHDA and CDR2 SQIVND (reference sequence). The CDR3 loop reads CASSADTDNEQFF. The CDR3 nucleotides are TGTGCCAGTAGTGCGGACACGGACAATGAGCAGTTCTTC.

The chain carries TRBV5-1 and TRBJ2-7; TRBD1 matches 7 bases. After removal of 4 bases from V and 2 bases from J, the junction contained 3 bases not matched to a gene. This CDR3 comprises 13 residues. Germline V gene sequence: CDR1 SGHRS, CDR2 YFSETQ. The CDR3 region is CASSTGTAYEQYF. CDR3 in DNA: TGCGCCAGCAGCACCGGGACAGCCTACGAGCAGTACTTC. Based on the CDR3 plus reference TRBV5-1 and TRBJ2-7, the full variable domain is KAGVTQTPRYLIKTRGQQVTLSCSPISGHRSVSWYQQTPGQGLQFLFEYFSETQRNKGNFPGRFSGRQFSNSRSEMNVSTLELGDSALYLCASSTGTAYEQYFGPGTRLTVT.

V gene TRBV6-2 or TRBV6-3 combines with J gene TRBJ1-2, with D perhaps matching TRBD1 (6 bases). V gave up 2 bases and J gave up 3 bases, with 13 bases separating them. The CDR3 contains 15 residues. Germline V gene lookup returns CDR1 MNHEY and CDR2 SVGEGT. The chain's CDR3 is CASSYGTDSHYGYTF. CDR3 DNA sequence: TGTGCCAGCAGTTACGGGACGGACAGTCACTATGGCTACACCTTC.

The V gene is TRBV5-1, the J gene TRBJ2-5; 13 nucleotides agree with TRBD2. The V and J ends lost 5 bases and 3 bases, in that order; junction bases with no gene match: 7. CDR1 SGHRS and CDR2 YFSETQ come from the germline V gene. This CDR3 has 16 residues. The CDR3 here is CASSETSGGPEETQYF. The CDR3, as DNA: TGCGCCAGCAGTGAGACTAGCGGGGGGCCTGAAGAGACCCAGTACTTC.

This chain joins TRBV5-1 and TRBJ2-1; 8 nucleotides agree with TRBD1. Per germline, CDR1 SGHRS and CDR2 YFSETQ. Unmatched junction bases numbered 10, after V lost 2 bases and J lost 9 bases. This CDR3 comprises 15 residues. CDR3 in DNA: TGCGCCAGCAGCTTTGGACAGGGAGGATGGGGTGAGCAGTTCTTC. Translating gives CASSFGQGGWGEQFF.